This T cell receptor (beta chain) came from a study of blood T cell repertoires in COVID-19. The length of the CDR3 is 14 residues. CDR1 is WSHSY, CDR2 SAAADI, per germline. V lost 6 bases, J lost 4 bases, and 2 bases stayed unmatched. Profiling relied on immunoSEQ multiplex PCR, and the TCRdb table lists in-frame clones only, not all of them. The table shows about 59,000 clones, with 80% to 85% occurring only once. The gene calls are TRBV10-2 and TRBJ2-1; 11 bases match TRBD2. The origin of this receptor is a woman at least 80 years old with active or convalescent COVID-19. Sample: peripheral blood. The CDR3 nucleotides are TGCGCCAGCAGGACTAGCGGGGCATACAATGAGCAGTTCTTC. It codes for CASRTSGAYNEQFF.